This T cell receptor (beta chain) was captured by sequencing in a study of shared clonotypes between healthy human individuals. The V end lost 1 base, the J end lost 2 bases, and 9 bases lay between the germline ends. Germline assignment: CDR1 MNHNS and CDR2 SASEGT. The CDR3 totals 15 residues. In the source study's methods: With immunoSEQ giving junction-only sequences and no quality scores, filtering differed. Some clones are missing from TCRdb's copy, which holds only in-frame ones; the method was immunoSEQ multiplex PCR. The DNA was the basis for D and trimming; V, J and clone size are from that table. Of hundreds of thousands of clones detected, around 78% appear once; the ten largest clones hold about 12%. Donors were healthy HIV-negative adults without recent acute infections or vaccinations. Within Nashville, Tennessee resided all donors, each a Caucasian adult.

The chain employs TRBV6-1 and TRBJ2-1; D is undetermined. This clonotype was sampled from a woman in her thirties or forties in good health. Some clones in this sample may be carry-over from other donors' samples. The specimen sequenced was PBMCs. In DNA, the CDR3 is TGTGCCAGCAGTGAAGAAGCAGGTACCTACAATGAGCAGTTCTTC. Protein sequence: CASSEEAGTYNEQFF.